These 27 T cell receptor beta chains originate from one sample sequenced in a study of vaccination and CD4 T cells after COVID-19. As to treatment: roughly ten-day PBMC culture with coronavirus spike peptide pools or control peptides (ViraFEST assay). With the Oncomine TCR Beta short-read assay, DNA from cultured CD4+ T cells was sequenced. One entry per CDR3 protein results from TCRdb running MiXCR on the PCR reads. The table has around 18,000 distinct CDR3 sequences, 50% to 60% seen once; the top ten hold 9.7%. These receptors' antigens are unknown. The input for sequencing was CD4+ T cells from blood, cultured in vitro, taken after SARS-CoV-2 vaccination. The receptors come from a human donor who had recovered from COVID-19.

J is TRBJ1-5 and V is TRBV7-9; D unresolved. Germline V gives CDR1 SEHNR, CDR2 FQNEAQ (reference sequence). The CDR3 extends over 13 amino acids. Trimming left V 5 bases short and J 4 bases short, with 9 bases between. CDR3 residues: CASSEAANQPQHF. Here the CDR3 DNA reads TGTGCCAGCAGCGAGGCGGCTAATCAGCCCCAGCATTTT. Filled out from reference TRBV7-9 and TRBJ1-5, the complete variable domain reads DTGVSQNPRHKITKRGQNVTFRCDPISEHNRLYWYRQTLGQGPEFLTYFQNEAQLEKSRLLSDRFSAERPKGSFSTLEIQRTEQGDSAMYLCASSEAANQPQHFGDGTRLSIL.

V is TRBV29-1 and J is TRBJ1-3; D unresolved. Germline V gene sequence: CDR1 SQVTM, CDR2 ANQGSEA. V was shortened by 5 bases and J by 0 bases, with 8 bases between the two germline ends. This CDR3 is built from 13 residues. DNA of the CDR3: TGCAGCGTTTCGGAGAGCTCTGGAAACACCATATATTTT. Residues: CSVSESSGNTIYF.

This chain connects TRBV5-4 to TRBJ1-6; 7 bases fit TRBD1. The CDR3 covers 14 residues. The trim removed 5 bases at V and 5 bases at J, leaving 4 bases unmatched. Per the germline V gene, CDR1 is SGHNT and CDR2 is YYREEE (reference sequence). The CDR3 DNA sequence: TGTGCCAGCAGGACCGGACAGGATAATTCACCCCTCCACTTT. It translates to CASRTGQDNSPLHF.

This clonotype has a single count. The chain has TRBV30 and TRBJ1-6, with D perhaps TRBD1 (5 bases). The CDR3 spans 13 residues. Looked up from germline, CDR1 is GTSNPN and CDR2 is SVGIG (reference sequence). The ends were cut back, 0 bases at V and 7 bases at J, with 7 bases in the middle. CDR3 sequence reads: CAWSVQENSPLHF. CDR3 coding DNA: TGTGCCTGGAGTGTACAGGAGAATTCACCCCTCCACTTT.

This clonotype was detected only a few times. The V and J genes are TRBV7-2 and TRBJ1-1, with D unresolved. Looked up from germline, CDR1 is SGHTA and CDR2 is FQGNSA. CDR3 length equals 12 residues. The V gene lost 6 bases and the J gene lost 4 bases, with 9 bases spanning the gap. The CDR3 sequence: CASSPDATEAFF. In DNA, the CDR3 is TGTGCCAGCAGTCCGGATGCCACTGAAGCTTTCTTT.

The chain couples TRBV11-2 to TRBJ1-1, with 7 bases aligning to TRBD1. Germline V CDR1 and CDR2: SGHAT, FQNNGV. J lost 1 base, V lost 3 bases, and 2 bases had no gene match. The CDR3 sequence is 14 residues long. The CDR3 region is CASSFGDRNTEAFF. For the CDR3, the DNA is TGTGCCAGCAGCTTCGGGGACAGGAACACTGAAGCTTTCTTT.

V usage is TRBV6-1 and J usage is TRBJ1-4; D perhaps matches TRBD1 (5 bases). The V gene's germline CDR1 is MNHNS and CDR2 SASEGT. Between the trimmed V and J ends, which lost 6 bases and 3 bases, there was a span of 11 bases. This CDR3 contains 14 residues. For the CDR3, the DNA is TGTGCCAGCAGCCGGGGCGCAGCTAATGAAAAACTGTTTTTT. Its translation: CASSRGAANEKLFF.

This clonotype has only a few counts. CDR3: CASSLARQGATGYTF. Here the CDR3 DNA reads TGTGCCAGCAGCTTAGCGCGACAGGGGGCGACTGGCTACACCTTC. The J gene is TRBJ1-2, the V gene TRBV7-2; 10 bases are a match to TRBD1. This CDR3 is built from 15 residues. The germline CDR1 and CDR2 sequences are SGHTA and FQGNSA. The trim removed 0 bases at V and 7 bases at J, leaving 5 bases unmatched. Drawing the rest from reference TRBV7-2 and TRBJ1-2, the complete variable domain is GAGVSQSPSNKVTEKGKDVELRCDPISGHTALYWYRQSLGQGLEFLIYFQGNSAPDKSGLPSDRFSAERTGGSVSTLTIQRTQQEDSAVYLCASSLARQGATGYTFGSGTRLTVV.

The chain has TRBV28 and TRBJ1-1; no clear D gene. The CDR3 has 14 residues. V dropped 7 bases and J dropped 4 bases, with 16 bases sitting between them. Germline CDR1 and CDR2: MDHEN and SYDVKM. The CDR3 protein is CASIPAHGRTEAFF. The CDR3 DNA follows: TGTGCCAGCATTCCCGCCCATGGGCGCACTGAAGCTTTCTTT.

The rearrangement uses TRBV28 and TRBJ1-6; no firm D call. The CDR3 extends over 12 amino acids. Deletions cut 0 bases from V and 12 bases from J, with 6 bases between. From germline, CDR1 is MDHEN and CDR2 SYDVKM. The CDR3 bases are TGTGCCAGCAGTTTATGGCGGTTACCCCTCCACTTT. It encodes CASSLWRLPLHF.

V gene TRBV6-2 or TRBV6-3 combines with J gene TRBJ2-3; D is unresolved. Germline CDR1 is MNHEY and CDR2 is SVGEGT. Deletions cut 6 bases from V and 0 bases from J, with 10 bases between. CDR3 length equals 14 residues. The CDR3 nucleotides read TGTGCCAGCAGGGAAGGTATTAGCACAGATACGCAGTATTTT. Translation gives CASREGISTDTQYF.

This clonotype showed up just a few times. This chain links TRBV10-2 with TRBJ1-2; D possibly corresponds to TRBD1 (6 bases). The V gene's germline CDR1 is WSHSY and CDR2 SAAADI. The CDR3 sequence is 15 residues long. The V gene lost 2 bases and the J gene lost 6 bases, with 16 bases spanning the gap. CDR3 region: CASSETRQGPHGYTF. CDR3 in DNA: TGCGCCAGCAGTGAGACCAGGCAGGGGCCCCATGGCTACACCTTC.

This clonotype showed up just a few times. This chain joins TRBV19 and TRBJ1-1; D unresolved. Germline loops: CDR1 LNHDA, CDR2 SQIVND (reference sequence). V lost 0 bases and J 4 bases, leaving 6 bases between the germline ends. The CDR3 runs 13 residues. CDR3 bases: TGTGCCAGTAGTATAGATCTAGGCACTGAAGCTTTCTTT. This codes for CASSIDLGTEAFF.

This clonotype was recorded a few times. This chain joins TRBV7-3 and TRBJ1-6, with D tentatively TRBD1 (6 bases). Trimming removed 5 bases from V and 7 bases from J, with 12 bases in between. CDR1 and CDR2 (germline): SGHTA, FQGTGA. There are 14 residues in the CDR3. The CDR3 is CASSPLGGNSPLHF. As DNA, the CDR3 is TGTGCCAGCAGCCCCCTCGGGGGCAATTCACCCCTCCACTTT.

V usage is TRBV7-2 and J usage is TRBJ2-7; no reliable D call. The CDR3 runs to 14 residues. Germline values: CDR1 SGHTA, CDR2 FQGNSA. V lost 1 base, J lost 2 bases, and 9 bases lay in between. This CDR3 reads CASSLDYGTYEQYF. The CDR3 DNA follows: TGTGCCAGCAGCTTAGATTACGGAACCTACGAGCAGTACTTC.

There are a few counts of this clonotype. The gene calls are TRBV19 and TRBJ1-2, with TRBD1 identical over 11 bases. Per the germline V gene, CDR1 is LNHDA and CDR2 is SQIVND (reference sequence). V was pared by 5 bases and J by 6 bases, with 5 bases of the junction left unmatched. The CDR3 loop spans 14 amino acids. CDR3: CASSVGQGANGYTF. CDR3 coding DNA: TGTGCCAGTAGTGTAGGACAGGGGGCGAATGGCTACACCTTC.

The chain is built from TRBV6-5 and TRBJ1-1; maybe TRBD1 (6 bases). The CDR3 has 14 residues. Germline V gives CDR1 MNHEY, CDR2 SVGAGI. V lost 2 bases, J lost 1 base, and 8 bases lay in between. The CDR3 coding sequence is TGTGCCAGCAGTTACAGGGGGAAGAACACTGAAGCTTTCTTT. Translating gives CASSYRGKNTEAFF.

The rearrangement uses TRBV20-1 and TRBJ2-5, with D tentatively TRBD1 (6 bases). V was shortened by 3 bases and J by 2 bases, with 10 bases between the two germline ends. CDR1 is DFQATT, CDR2 SNEGSKA, per germline (reference sequence). CDR3 length: 13 residues. CDR3: CSARRTEQETQYF. CDR3 coding DNA: TGCAGTGCTAGGCGGACAGAGCAAGAGACCCAGTACTTC.

This clonotype was detected only once. This sequence joins TRBV29-1 and TRBJ2-1; TRBD1 might be the D (6 bases). V lost 7 bases and J 0 bases, leaving 13 bases between the germline ends. The length of the CDR3 is 14 residues. Germline loops: CDR1 SQVTM, CDR2 ANQGSEA. The CDR3 reads CSAGNRASYNEQFF. In DNA form, the CDR3 reads TGCAGCGCGGGAAACAGGGCCTCCTACAATGAGCAGTTCTTC.

The chain combines TRBV7-8 with TRBJ1-3, with D unresolved. Germline CDR1 SGHVS, CDR2 FQNEAQ. CDR3 length: 14 amino acids. The V end lost 1 base, the J end lost 4 bases, and 8 bases lay between the germline ends. In nucleotides, the CDR3 is TGTGCCAGCAGCTTAGAGGGATTAGGAAACACCATATATTTT. Amino acid sequence: CASSLEGLGNTIYF. Looking up the rest from reference TRBV7-8 and TRBJ1-3 gives the full variable domain: GAGVSQSPRYKVAKRGQDVALRCDPISGHVSLFWYQQALGQGPEFLTYFQNEAQLDKSGLPSDRFFAERPEGSVSTLKIQRTQQEDSAVYLCASSLEGLGNTIYFGEGSWLTVV.

V is TRBV5-1 and J is TRBJ2-5; D may match TRBD1 or TRBD2 (5 bases each). The ends were cut back, 4 bases at V and 1 base at J, with 14 bases in the middle. The CDR3 is made up of 15 amino acids. The V gene's germline CDR1 is SGHRS and CDR2 YFSETQ. As DNA, the CDR3 is TGCGCCAGCAGCGATGGGGACGGCTTCCAAGAGACCCAGTACTTC. Encoded protein: CASSDGDGFQETQYF.

The chain is built from TRBV12-3 or TRBV12-4 and TRBJ1-1; possible D gene TRBD1, 6 bases. CDR3 length equals 14 residues. With 2 bases removed from V and 1 base from J, the gap between germline ends came to 8 bases. This CDR3 is CASSLQGRNTEAFF. In DNA form, the CDR3 reads TGTGCCAGCAGTTTACAGGGGCGGAACACTGAAGCTTTCTTT.

V usage is TRBV7-2 and J usage is TRBJ1-5; weak D call: TRBD1 (5 bases). This CDR3 comprises 15 residues. Deletions cut 2 bases from V and 0 bases from J, with 8 bases between. Germline V CDR1 and CDR2: SGHTA, FQGNSA. This CDR3 reads CASSLQGGSNQPQHF. In nucleotides, the CDR3 is TGTGCCAGCAGCTTACAGGGCGGTAGCAATCAGCCCCAGCATTTT. Full variable domain (missing parts from reference TRBV7-2 and TRBJ1-5): GAGVSQSPSNKVTEKGKDVELRCDPISGHTALYWYRQSLGQGLEFLIYFQGNSAPDKSGLPSDRFSAERTGGSVSTLTIQRTQQEDSAVYLCASSLQGGSNQPQHFGDGTRLSIL.

DNA for the CDR3: TGTGCCAGCAGTCAAAGGTATAATTCACCCCTCCACTTT. This gives the protein CASSQRYNSPLHF. The chain has TRBV27 and TRBJ1-6; D gene ambiguous. Germline CDR1 MNHEY, CDR2 SMNVEV (reference sequence). Trimming pared 5 bases from V and 4 bases from J, leaving 6 bases between. The CDR3 is 13 residues long.

The rearrangement joins TRBV6-1 to TRBJ1-5, with 9 bases identical to TRBD1. Germline CDR1 is MNHNS and CDR2 is SASEGT. V was clipped by 8 bases and J by 2 bases; unmatched bases: 7. The CDR3 loop spans 15 amino acids. CDR3 in DNA: TGTGCCAGCTCTATCAGGGACAGGGGCAATCAGCCCCAGCATTTT. Translated: CASSIRDRGNQPQHF.

V gene TRBV12-3 or TRBV12-4 combines with J gene TRBJ2-2; TRBD2 matches 7 bases. Unmatched junction bases numbered 10, after V lost 5 bases and J lost 7 bases. The CDR3 consists of 15 residues. CDR3 region: CASSRGTTNGGELFF. CDR3 DNA: TGTGCCAGCAGTCGAGGGACTACTAATGGCGGGGAGCTGTTTTTT.

V is TRBV5-1 and J is TRBJ1-1; D ambiguous. From germline, CDR1 is SGHRS and CDR2 YFSETQ. The CDR3 length is 15 residues. Trimming removed 4 bases at V and 4 bases at J, with 17 bases between. CDR3 sequence reads: CASSSGEREGTEAFF. The CDR3 bases are TGCGCCAGCAGCAGTGGGGAACGAGAGGGCACTGAAGCTTTCTTT.